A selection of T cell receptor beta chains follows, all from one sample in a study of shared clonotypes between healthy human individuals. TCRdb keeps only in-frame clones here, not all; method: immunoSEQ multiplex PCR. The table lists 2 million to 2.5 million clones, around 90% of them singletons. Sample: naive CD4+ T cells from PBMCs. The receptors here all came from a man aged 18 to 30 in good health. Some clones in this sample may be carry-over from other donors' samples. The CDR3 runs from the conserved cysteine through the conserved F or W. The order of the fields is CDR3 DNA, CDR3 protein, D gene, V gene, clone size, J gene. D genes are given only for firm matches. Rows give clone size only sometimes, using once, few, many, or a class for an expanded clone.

DNA: TGCGCCAGCGGAGAGGCTAGCGGGAGAGGGGATACGCAGTATTTT
CDR3: CASGEASGRGDTQYF
D: TRBD2
V: TRBV5-1
size: once
J: TRBJ2-3

DNA: TGTGCCAGTAGTATCCGACAGGGTAGCACAGATACGCAGTATTTT
CDR3: CASSIRQGSTDTQYF
D: TRBD1
V: TRBV19
size: NA
J: TRBJ2-3

DNA: TGTGCCAGCAGCGCCGGGACAGCCCATGAGCAGTTCTTC
CDR3: CASSAGTAHEQFF
D: TRBD1
V: TRBV9
size: NA
J: TRBJ2-1

DNA: TGTGCCAGCAGTTTAACGCGTTCACCCCTCCACTTT
CDR3: CASSLTRSPLHF
D: NA
V: TRBV28
size: NA
J: TRBJ1-6

DNA: TGTGCCAGCAGCTTCCCCGGGACAGCTATATACAATGAGCAGTTCTTC
CDR3: CASSFPGTAIYNEQFF
D: TRBD1
V: TRBV5-6
size: NA
J: TRBJ2-1

DNA: TGTGCCAGCTCACTCAAGGGGGACGAGCAGTACTTC
CDR3: CASSLKGDEQYF
D: NA
V: TRBV18
size: few
J: TRBJ2-7

DNA: TGTGCCAGCAGCCTGAGACACGCATACGAGCAGTACTTC
CDR3: CASSLRHAYEQYF
D: NA
V: TRBV5-4
size: NA
J: TRBJ2-7

DNA: TGCGCCAGCAGCCAAGGTAGCGGGAGGGTCACAGATACGCAGTATTTT
CDR3: CASSQGSGRVTDTQYF
D: TRBD2
V: TRBV4-3
size: NA
J: TRBJ2-3

DNA: TGTGCCAGCTCACCACCAGGGGGGAATAACGAGCAGTACTTC
CDR3: CASSPPGGNNEQYF
D: NA
V: TRBV18
size: once
J: TRBJ2-7

DNA: TGTGCCTGGAGTGCGTTCCCTCGGGGACCCAACACTGAAGCTTTCTTT
CDR3: CAWSAFPRGPNTEAFF
D: NA
V: TRBV30
size: many
J: TRBJ1-1

DNA: TGTGCCAGCAGTTCCCTACAGGGTAACGGCTACACCTTC
CDR3: CASSSLQGNGYTF
D: NA
V: TRBV6-5
size: NA
J: TRBJ1-2

DNA: TGTGCCAGCAGTGAATTAACTAGCGGCAATGAGCAGTTCTTC
CDR3: CASSELTSGNEQFF
D: TRBD2
V: TRBV25-1
size: NA
J: TRBJ2-1

DNA: TGTGCCAGCAGCTTAGGGGAGGGCTGGCAGCCCCAGCATTTT
CDR3: CASSLGEGWQPQHF
D: NA
V: TRBV7-9
size: NA
J: TRBJ1-5

DNA: TGTGCCAGCCCCCCCCCGGCAGGGGAAGCTTTCTTT
CDR3: CASPPPAGEAFF
D: NA
V: TRBV28
size: NA
J: TRBJ1-1

DNA: TGTGCTAGTGGTTTGACCTTAACCGCCCCTCTAGCGGGAGGGGATTTCTCCTACAATGAGCAGTTCTTC
CDR3: CASGLTLTAPLAGGDFSYNEQFF
D: TRBD2
V: TRBV12-5
size: NA
J: TRBJ2-1

DNA: TGTGCCAGCAGCCTAGGGATAGCGGGAGAGGATGAGCAGTTCTTC
CDR3: CASSLGIAGEDEQFF
D: TRBD2
V: TRBV5-4
size: NA
J: TRBJ2-1

DNA: TGTGCCGCGGGAGTTAACTATGGCTATACCTTC
CDR3: CAAGVNYGYTF
D: NA
V: TRBV6-6
size: NA
J: TRBJ1-2

DNA: TGTGCCAGCAGCTTAGGTTTGACAGGGGGGACAGATACGCAGTATTTT
CDR3: CASSLGLTGGTDTQYF
D: TRBD1
V: TRBV11-3
size: NA
J: TRBJ2-3

DNA: TGTGCCAGCAGTCGATGGGACAGAGGGACTGTCTCCTACAATGAGCAGTTCTTC
CDR3: CASSRWDRGTVSYNEQFF
D: NA
V: TRBV6-7
size: NA
J: TRBJ2-1

DNA: TGTGCCAGCTCACCAGAGGCCTCCACAGATACGCAGTATTTT
CDR3: CASSPEASTDTQYF
D: NA
V: TRBV18
size: NA
J: TRBJ2-3

DNA: TGTGCCACCAGTATGGGACTATCTACCTACACAGATACGCAGTATTTT
CDR3: CATSMGLSTYTDTQYF
D: TRBD2
V: TRBV15
size: NA
J: TRBJ2-3

DNA: TGTGCCATCAGTGAGGTGCCCACAGGGAGGGATCAGCCCCAGCATTTT
CDR3: CAISEVPTGRDQPQHF
D: NA
V: TRBV10-3
size: NA
J: TRBJ1-5